These 8 T cell receptor beta chains share one sample of origin, sequenced in a study of cytomegalovirus exposure and HLA in healthy donors. It was with 60 Vbeta and 13 Jbeta primers that the PCR ran. The table came from immunoSEQ multiplex PCR; TCRdb's copy has only in-frame clones and leaves some out. The table has 150,000 to 200,000 clones, 60% to 85% seen once. Sequencing used PBMCs. Every receptor here comes from a woman in her 30s in good health and CMV-seronegative.

The chain links TRBV27 to TRBJ1-2, with 11 bases lining up with TRBD1. The CDR3 loop spans 14 amino acids. The germline V gene has CDR1 MNHEY and CDR2 SMNVEV (reference sequence). Trimming removed 6 bases from V and 6 bases from J; junction bases left unmatched: 6. The DNA of the CDR3 is TGTGCCAGCAGGCGGACAGGGGGCGCGGATGGCTACACCTTC. Protein sequence: CASRRTGGADGYTF.

V is TRBV7-9 and J is TRBJ2-7; 7 bases are a match to TRBD2. Losses at the gene ends were 4 bases for V and 1 base for J; bases not matched to a gene: 4. Germline V CDR1 and CDR2: SEHNR, FQNEAQ (reference sequence). This CDR3 spans 14 amino acids. CDR3 in DNA: TGTGCCAGCAGCTGGCCCGGGGGGTCCTACGAGCAGTACTTC. Protein sequence: CASSWPGGSYEQYF.

The chain uses TRBV9 and TRBJ1-2, with D possibly TRBD1 on 5 matching bases. Looked up from germline, CDR1 is SGDLS and CDR2 is YYNGEE. V lost 2 bases and J 6 bases, leaving 8 bases between the germline ends. The CDR3 runs 12 residues. The CDR3 bases are TGTGCCAGCAGCGTCAGGGTAAATGGCTACACCTTC. Its protein product is CASSVRVNGYTF.

CDR3 DNA sequence: TGTGCCAGTAGTGCCGGGACAATAGGCAACTATGGCTACACCTTC. Translated: CASSAGTIGNYGYTF. The chain employs TRBV19 and TRBJ1-2; D is perhaps TRBD1 (6 bases). Germline CDR1 and CDR2: LNHDA and SQIVND (reference sequence). V was pared by 5 bases and J by 2 bases, with 15 bases between. The CDR3 is 15 residues long.

The chain carries TRBV7-9 and TRBJ2-2; 7 nucleotides align to TRBD1. V lost 4 bases to trimming and J lost 3 bases; unmatched junction nucleotides: 2. Per the germline V gene, CDR1 is SEHNR and CDR2 is FQNEAQ (reference sequence). The CDR3 spans 14 residues. CDR3 amino acids: CASSWDRYTGELFF. CDR3 nucleotide sequence: TGTGCCAGCAGCTGGGACAGATACACCGGGGAGCTGTTTTTT.

The chain carries TRBV2 and TRBJ1-1; 8 bases map to TRBD1. The CDR3 runs 17 residues. Germline values: CDR1 SNHLY, CDR2 FYNNEI. V lost 4 bases, J lost 10 bases, and 20 bases stayed unmatched. CDR3 coding DNA: TGTGCCAGCAGTGTTAGGCAGGGGGCGTCGGCGTTATTAAGAGCTTTCTTT. This translates into CASSVRQGASALLRAFF.

This clone was found a few times. The chain couples TRBV5-5 to TRBJ2-1; 7 nucleotides line up with TRBD2. This CDR3 region has 16 residues. Trimming at V came to 4 bases and at J to 0 bases, leaving 7 bases not matched to a gene. Germline V gene sequence: CDR1 SGHKS, CDR2 YYEKEE (reference sequence). CDR3 coding DNA: TGTGCCAGCAGCCCCGGGGAGGGAAGCTCCTACAATGAGCAGTTCTTC. Translated: CASSPGEGSSYNEQFF.

The CDR3 here is CASSLGLAGPVELFF. Written as DNA, the CDR3 is TGCGCCAGCAGCCTCGGACTAGCGGGCCCTGTGGAGCTGTTTTTT. V usage is TRBV5-1 and J usage is TRBJ2-2; 11 nucleotides agree with TRBD2. Germline V gene lookup returns CDR1 SGHRS and CDR2 YFSETQ. The ends lost 4 bases at V and 10 bases at J; junction bases unmatched: 9. The CDR3 contains 15 residues.